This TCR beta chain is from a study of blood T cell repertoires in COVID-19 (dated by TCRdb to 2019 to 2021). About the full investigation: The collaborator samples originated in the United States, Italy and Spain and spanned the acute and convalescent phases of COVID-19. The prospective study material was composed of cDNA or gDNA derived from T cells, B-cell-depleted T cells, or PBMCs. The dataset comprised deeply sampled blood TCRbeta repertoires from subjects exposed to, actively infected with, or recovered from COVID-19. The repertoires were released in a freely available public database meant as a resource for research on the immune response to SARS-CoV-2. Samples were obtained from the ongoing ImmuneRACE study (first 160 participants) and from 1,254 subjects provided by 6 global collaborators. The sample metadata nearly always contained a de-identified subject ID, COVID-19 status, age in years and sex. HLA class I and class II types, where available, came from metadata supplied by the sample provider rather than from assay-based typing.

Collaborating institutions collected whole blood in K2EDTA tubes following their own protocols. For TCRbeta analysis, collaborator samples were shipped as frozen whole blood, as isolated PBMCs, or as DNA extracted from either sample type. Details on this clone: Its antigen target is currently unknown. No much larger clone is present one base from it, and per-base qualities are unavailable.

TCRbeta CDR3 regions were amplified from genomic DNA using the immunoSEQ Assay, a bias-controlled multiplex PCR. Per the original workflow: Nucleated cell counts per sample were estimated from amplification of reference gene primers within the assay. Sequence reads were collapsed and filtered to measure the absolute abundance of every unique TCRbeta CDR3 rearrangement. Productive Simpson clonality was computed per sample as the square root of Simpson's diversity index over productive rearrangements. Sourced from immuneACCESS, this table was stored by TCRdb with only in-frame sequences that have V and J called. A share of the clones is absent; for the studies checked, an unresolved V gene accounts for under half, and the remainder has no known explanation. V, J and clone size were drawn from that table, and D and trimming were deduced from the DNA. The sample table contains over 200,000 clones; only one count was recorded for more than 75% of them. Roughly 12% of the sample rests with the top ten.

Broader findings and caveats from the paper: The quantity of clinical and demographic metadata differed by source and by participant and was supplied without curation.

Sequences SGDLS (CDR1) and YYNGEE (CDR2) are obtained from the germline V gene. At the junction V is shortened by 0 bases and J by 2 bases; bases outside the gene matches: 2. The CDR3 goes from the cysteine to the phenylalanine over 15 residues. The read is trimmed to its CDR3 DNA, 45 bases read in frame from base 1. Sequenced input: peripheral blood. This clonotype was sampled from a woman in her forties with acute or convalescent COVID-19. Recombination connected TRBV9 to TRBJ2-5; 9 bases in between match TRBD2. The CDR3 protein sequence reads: CASSVATSGQETQYF. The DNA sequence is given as TGTGCCAGCAGCGTAGCGACTAGCGGACAAGAGACCCAGTACTTC.